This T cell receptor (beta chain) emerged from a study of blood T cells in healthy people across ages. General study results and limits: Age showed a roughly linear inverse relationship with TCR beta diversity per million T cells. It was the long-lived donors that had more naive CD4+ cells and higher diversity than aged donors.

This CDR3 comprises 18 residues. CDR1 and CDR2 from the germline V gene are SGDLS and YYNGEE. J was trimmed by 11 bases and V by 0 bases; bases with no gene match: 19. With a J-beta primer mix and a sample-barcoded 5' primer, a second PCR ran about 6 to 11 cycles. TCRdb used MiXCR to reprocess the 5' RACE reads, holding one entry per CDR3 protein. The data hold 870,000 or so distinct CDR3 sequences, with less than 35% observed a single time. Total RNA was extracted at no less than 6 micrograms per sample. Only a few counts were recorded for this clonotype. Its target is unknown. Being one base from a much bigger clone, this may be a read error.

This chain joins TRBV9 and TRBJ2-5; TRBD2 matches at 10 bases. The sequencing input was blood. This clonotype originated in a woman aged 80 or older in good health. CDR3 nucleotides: TGTGCCAGCAGCGTAGAGACTTCGCTAGCGGGGGTACACAATGAGCAGTACTTC. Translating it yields CASSVETSLAGVHNEQYF.